These 30 T cell receptor beta chains originate from one sample sequenced in a study of identical twins. TCRdb itself ran the 5' RACE reads through MiXCR, one entry per CDR3 protein. Of some 500,000 distinct CDR3 sequences detected, 13% to 15% appear once; the ten largest clones hold approximately 0.98%. The same sample was also used in a study of yellow fever vaccine responses in identical twins.

The sequencing input was CD4+ T cells sorted from blood. The receptors were gathered from a woman between 18 and 29 years old in good health.

This rearrangement joins TRBV6-1 to TRBJ1-6; 9 positions agree with TRBD1. J was trimmed by 6 bases and V by 6 bases; bases with no gene match: 3. Germline V gene sequence: CDR1 MNHNS, CDR2 SASEGT. The CDR3 extends over 14 amino acids. The CDR3, as DNA: TGTGCCAGCAGCCAGGACAGGGGTAATTCACCCCTCCACTTT. Encoded protein: CASSQDRGNSPLHF.

This clonotype has more than one count but fewer than ten. This chain links TRBV20-1 with TRBJ2-7; 7 bases are a match to TRBD2. V dropped 6 bases and J dropped 1; count of bases not matched to a gene: 18. Looked up from germline, CDR1 is DFQATT and CDR2 is SNEGSKA (reference sequence). CDR3 length equals 17 residues. The DNA for the CDR3 is TGCAGTGCCGACTGGCCTAGCGGACCCTTAGGATCCTACGAGCAGTACTTC. As protein: CSADWPSGPLGSYEQYF.

This clonotype was picked up many times. This sequence joins TRBV29-1 and TRBJ2-7, with TRBD1 matching 8 bases. J lost 2 bases, V lost 6 bases, and 12 bases had no gene match. Germline V gene data show CDR1 as SQVTM and CDR2 as ANQGSEA. The CDR3 spans 15 residues. CDR3 sequence reads: CSVADRGQRAYEQYF. As DNA, the CDR3 is TGCAGCGTAGCAGACAGGGGACAGAGGGCCTACGAGCAGTACTTC.

This clonotype was detected ten times or more. This chain links TRBV4-2 with TRBJ2-7, with 8 positions matching TRBD2. Trimming cost V 4 bases and J 6 bases; bases outside gene matches: 11. Germline loops: CDR1 LGHNA, CDR2 YNFKEQ. CDR3 length equals 15 residues. The CDR3 DNA is TGTGCCAGCAGCCCTCGCCCGGGGACTAGTGCCGAGCAGTACTTC. Residues: CASSPRPGTSAEQYF.

In its sample, this clonotype was seen a few times. V gene TRBV12-3 or TRBV12-4 combines with J gene TRBJ2-3, with D tentatively TRBD1 (7 bases). Trimming left V 5 bases short and J 5 bases short, with 20 bases between. The CDR3 extends over 16 amino acids. This CDR3 reads CASSRQGPNGGDTQYF. The CDR3 DNA reads TGTGCCAGCAGTCGACAGGGCCCTAACGGGGGAGATACGCAGTATTTT.

This clonotype was found once. The rearrangement links TRBV15 to TRBJ2-5; D perhaps matches TRBD1 (5 bases). V lost 0 bases and J lost 1, with 9 bases in between. The CDR3 has 15 residues. In germline, CDR1 is LNHNV, CDR2 YYDKDF (reference sequence). CDR3 region: CATSRDGAAQETQYF. The CDR3 region has the DNA TGTGCCACCAGCAGAGATGGGGCGGCCCAAGAGACCCAGTACTTC.

CDR3 sequence reads: CASSHAGTRLYEQFF. In nucleotides, the CDR3 is TGCGCCAGCAGCCACGCCGGGACCAGACTGTATGAGCAGTTCTTC. This chain joins TRBV5-1 and TRBJ2-1; D is perhaps TRBD1 or TRBD2 (5 bases each). This CDR3 is built from 15 residues. Germline V gene data show CDR1 as SGHRS and CDR2 as YFSETQ. Trimming took 4 bases from V and 8 from J, leaving 19 bases between them.

The rearrangement uses TRBV24-1 and TRBJ2-1; the match to TRBD2 covers 15 bases. V lost 4 bases to trimming and J lost 7 bases; unmatched junction nucleotides: 4. The CDR3 is 16 residues long. Germline values: CDR1 KGHDR, CDR2 SFDVKD. CDR3 region: CATSDPGTSGRNEQFF. CDR3 in DNA: TGTGCCACCAGTGACCCCGGGACTAGCGGGAGGAATGAGCAGTTCTTC.

This clonotype was observed many times. The V and J genes are TRBV20-1 and TRBJ2-5, with TRBD2 identical over 9 bases. Germline lookup yields CDR1 DFQATT and CDR2 SNEGSKA (reference sequence). The CDR3 length is 17 residues. The J segment lost 1 base and the V segment lost 3 bases, leaving 12 bases of the junction unmatched. Written as DNA, the CDR3 is TGCAGTGCTAGTCCGATTTTGGGACTAGCTATCCAAGAGACCCAGTACTTC. Translating it yields CSASPILGLAIQETQYF.

This clonotype was recorded at least ten times. This chain joins TRBV5-1 and TRBJ2-1; D may be TRBD2 (6 bases). V was shortened by 0 bases and J by 0 bases, with 13 bases between the two germline ends. This CDR3 has 17 amino acids. Germline CDR1 reads SGHRS; CDR2 reads YFSETQ. CDR3 sequence reads: CASSLAGTPSSYNEQFF. As DNA, the CDR3 is TGCGCCAGCAGCTTGGCCGGGACTCCGAGCTCCTACAATGAGCAGTTCTTC.

The sample holds a few counts of this clonotype. The chain couples TRBV11-2 to TRBJ2-3; D may be TRBD2 (6 bases). V lost 4 bases, J lost 0 bases, and 11 bases lay in between. The CDR3 runs 15 residues. Germline V gives CDR1 SGHAT, CDR2 FQNNGV. The CDR3 DNA is TGTGCCAGCAGCTCCGGGGGAGTGAGCACAGATACGCAGTATTTT. Residues: CASSSGGVSTDTQYF.

This clonotype was seen a few times. V and J are TRBV20-1 and TRBJ1-3; a weak D match, TRBD1 (6 bases). V lost 2 bases and J lost 8, with 13 bases in between. This CDR3 comprises 13 residues. Germline assignment: CDR1 DFQATT and CDR2 SNEGSKA (reference sequence). The CDR3 region is CSARWGRRDTIYF. CDR3 bases: TGCAGTGCTAGATGGGGGCGGAGAGACACCATATATTTT.

This clonotype was counted only a few times. The chain has TRBV7-9 and TRBJ1-2; D ambiguous. V was clipped by 3 bases and J by 7 bases, with 6 bases between them. This CDR3 has 11 residues. Germline V gene data show CDR1 as SEHNR and CDR2 as FQNEAQ (reference sequence). The CDR3 loop is CASSFGRGYTF. For the CDR3, the DNA is TGTGCCAGCAGCTTTGGTCGTGGCTACACCTTC.

The chain employs TRBV7-9 and TRBJ2-1; 10 bases are shared with TRBD2. The CDR3 is 16 amino acids. The J segment lost 5 bases and the V segment lost 3 bases, leaving 7 bases of the junction unmatched. In germline, CDR1 is SEHNR, CDR2 FQNEAQ (reference sequence). CDR3 sequence: CASSLQRGGLDNEQFF. CDR3 coding DNA: TGTGCCAGCAGCTTGCAGCGGGGGGGCCTTGACAATGAGCAGTTCTTC.

The chain has TRBV5-1 and TRBJ1-2; perhaps TRBD1 as D (5 bases). Germline assignment: CDR1 SGHRS and CDR2 YFSETQ. The CDR3 spans 15 residues. The V gene lost 4 bases and the J gene lost 3 bases, with 16 bases spanning the gap. The CDR3 nucleotides read TGCGCCAGCAGCCCAACAGTCGGGGGTGACTATGGCTACACCTTC. Its protein product is CASSPTVGGDYGYTF.

The table lists this clonotype with a few counts. The chain recombines TRBV7-9 with TRBJ2-1; D may correspond to TRBD1 or TRBD2 (7 bases each). Trimming pared 2 bases from V and 5 bases from J, leaving 13 bases between. This CDR3 is built from 15 residues. Germline V gene sequence: CDR1 SEHNR, CDR2 FQNEAQ (reference sequence). CDR3 region: CASSLRQGLHNEQFF. CDR3 nucleotides: TGTGCCAGCAGCTTACGACAGGGACTACACAATGAGCAGTTCTTC.

The chain couples TRBV7-2 to TRBJ1-2; D is undetermined. CDR1 and CDR2 from the germline V gene are SGHTA and FQGNSA. V was trimmed by 0 bases and J by 2 bases, leaving 7 bases between them. The length of the CDR3 is 14 residues. CDR3 sequence: CASSLAYWNYGYTF. DNA for the CDR3: TGTGCCAGCAGCTTAGCTTATTGGAACTATGGCTACACCTTC.

This clonotype was counted ten times or more. The chain carries TRBV7-2 and TRBJ1-2; 10 bases map to TRBD1. The CDR3 spans 15 residues. In germline, CDR1 is SGHTA, CDR2 FQGNSA. J lost 6 bases, V lost 3 bases, and 7 bases had no gene match. CDR3 in DNA: TGTGCCAGCAGCTTTGGGGACAGGGGAAGGGATGGCTACACCTTC. Translation: CASSFGDRGRDGYTF.

The rearrangement uses TRBV19 and TRBJ2-1; 9 bases align to TRBD2. This CDR3 is built from 16 residues. The J segment lost 4 bases and the V segment lost 7 bases, leaving 11 bases of the junction unmatched. The germline gives CDR1 LNHDA, CDR2 SQIVND (reference sequence). The CDR3 bases are TGTGCCAGTACCACAACCGGACTAGCGCCGTACAATGAGCAGTTCTTC. Its protein is CASTTTGLAPYNEQFF. Full variable domain (missing parts from reference TRBV19 and TRBJ2-1): DGGITQSPKYLFRKEGQNVTLSCEQNLNHDAMYWYRQDPGQGLRLIYYSQIVNDFQKGDIAEGYSVSREKKESFPLTVTSAQKNPTAFYLCASTTTGLAPYNEQFFGPGTRLTVL.

The chain is built from TRBV5-1 and TRBJ2-1, with 11 bases identical to TRBD1. Germline V gene data show CDR1 as SGHRS and CDR2 as YFSETQ. V was pared by 4 bases and J by 6 bases, with 6 bases of the junction left unmatched. The CDR3 is made up of 15 amino acids. The CDR3 spells CASSTGQGVVNEQFF. The CDR3 DNA reads as TGCGCCAGCAGCACGGGACAGGGGGTAGTCAATGAGCAGTTCTTC.

V is TRBV5-6 and J is TRBJ2-4; TRBD2 matches at 7 bases. J lost 7 bases, V lost 2 bases, and 6 bases had no gene match. The CDR3 is 14 amino acids. Germline CDR1 reads SGHDT; CDR2 reads YYEEEE. The DNA of the CDR3 is TGTGCCAGCAGCTTCGGGAGGCCTGATAACATTCAGTACTTC. Its translation is CASSFGRPDNIQYF.

At least ten counts were recorded for this clonotype. J is TRBJ2-3 and V is TRBV5-6; no firm D call. Germline V gene data show CDR1 as SGHDT and CDR2 as YYEEEE. This CDR3 has 12 amino acids. Deletions cut 1 base from V and 9 bases from J, with 9 bases between. Here the CDR3 DNA reads TGTGCCAGCAGCTTGTATAAGGACACGCAGTATTTT. It encodes CASSLYKDTQYF.

The chain is built from TRBV7-9 and TRBJ2-7; D may be TRBD1 (6 bases). This CDR3 has 14 residues. Trimming stripped 3 bases from V and 5 bases from J, with 14 bases between. The V gene's germline CDR1 is SEHNR and CDR2 FQNEAQ (reference sequence). CDR3 bases: TGTGCCAGCAGCTTCAACAGGGAAGGGCACGAGCAGTACTTC. Its protein is CASSFNREGHEQYF.

This clonotype was seen a few times. This chain joins TRBV7-2 and TRBJ2-1; 9 bases fit TRBD1. Germline V CDR1 and CDR2: SGHTA, FQGNSA. The V gene end was trimmed by 3 bases and the J gene end by 4 bases; junction bases not matched to a gene: 7. The CDR3 length is 16 residues. The CDR3 coding sequence is TGTGCCAGCAGCTTCGTCGGACAGGGGTCATACAATGAGCAGTTCTTC. Protein product: CASSFVGQGSYNEQFF.

V is TRBV28 and J is TRBJ1-4; 9 bases are shared with TRBD1. The CDR3 is 14 residues long. CDR1 is MDHEN, CDR2 SYDVKM, per germline. J gave up 8 bases and V 4 bases, and 5 bases lay outside the gene matches. CDR3 residues: CASSSGTGREKLFF. The CDR3 region has the DNA TGTGCCAGCAGTTCCGGGACAGGGAGGGAAAAACTGTTTTTT.

This clonotype has just a few counts. J is TRBJ1-2 and V is TRBV5-5, with D hard to call. The CDR3 totals 14 residues. V was clipped by 0 bases and J by 4 bases, with 10 bases between them. Germline V gives CDR1 SGHKS, CDR2 YYEKEE (reference sequence). The DNA of the CDR3 is TGTGCCAGCAGCTTGGGTTTGGGGATCTATGGCTACACCTTC. Translation gives CASSLGLGIYGYTF.

The chain joins TRBV6-5 to TRBJ1-2, with 7 positions matching TRBD1. From germline, CDR1 is MNHEY and CDR2 SVGAGI. V shed 4 bases, J shed 3 bases, and the junction held 8 bases outside the gene matches. The CDR3 sequence is 15 residues long. The CDR3 DNA reads TGTGCCAGCAGTTCAACTCGACAGGGCGACTATGGCTACACCTTC. This encodes CASSSTRQGDYGYTF.

This clonotype was counted a few times. The CDR3 reads CASSTGTRRYIQYF. CDR3 nucleotides: TGTGCCAGCAGCACCGGGACTAGGCGATACATTCAGTACTTC. This chain joins TRBV7-2 and TRBJ2-4, with 8 bases aligning to TRBD2. Germline-derived CDR1 and CDR2 are SGHTA and FQGNSA. V lost 5 bases, J lost 8 bases, and 8 bases stayed unmatched. The CDR3 spans 14 residues.

The chain is built from TRBV7-9 and TRBJ2-1; no reliable D call. Trimming cost V 6 bases and J 6 bases, with 6 bases left between them. The CDR3 consists of 11 residues. Germline CDR1 and CDR2: SEHNR and FQNEAQ (reference sequence). The CDR3 spells CASRGPNEQFF. The CDR3 DNA sequence: TGTGCCAGCAGAGGCCCCAATGAGCAGTTCTTC.

This chain connects TRBV6-1 to TRBJ2-3; unclear D gene. CDR1 and CDR2 from the germline V gene are MNHNS and SASEGT. V lost 5 bases, J lost 0 bases, and 12 bases lay in between. The CDR3 is made up of 15 amino acids. The CDR3 loop is CASSRPDGSTDTQYF. CDR3 coding DNA: TGTGCCAGCAGTCGGCCGGACGGAAGCACAGATACGCAGTATTTT.